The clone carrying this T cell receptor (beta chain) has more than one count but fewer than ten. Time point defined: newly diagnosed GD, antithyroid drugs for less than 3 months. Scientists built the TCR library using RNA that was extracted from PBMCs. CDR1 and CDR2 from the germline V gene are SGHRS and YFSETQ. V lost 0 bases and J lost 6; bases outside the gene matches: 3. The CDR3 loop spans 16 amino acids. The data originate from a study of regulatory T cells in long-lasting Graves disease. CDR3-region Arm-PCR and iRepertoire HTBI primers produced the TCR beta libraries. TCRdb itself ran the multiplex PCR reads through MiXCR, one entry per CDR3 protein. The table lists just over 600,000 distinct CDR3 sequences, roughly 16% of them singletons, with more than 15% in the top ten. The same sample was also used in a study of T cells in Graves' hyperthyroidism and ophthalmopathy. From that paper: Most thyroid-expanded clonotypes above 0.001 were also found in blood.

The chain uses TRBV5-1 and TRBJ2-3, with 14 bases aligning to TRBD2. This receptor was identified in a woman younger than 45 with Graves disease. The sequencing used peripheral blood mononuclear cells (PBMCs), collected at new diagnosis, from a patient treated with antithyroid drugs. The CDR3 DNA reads TGCGCCAGCAGCTTGGGACTAGCGGGAGGGGAGGATACGCAGTATTTT. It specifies CASSLGLAGGEDTQYF.